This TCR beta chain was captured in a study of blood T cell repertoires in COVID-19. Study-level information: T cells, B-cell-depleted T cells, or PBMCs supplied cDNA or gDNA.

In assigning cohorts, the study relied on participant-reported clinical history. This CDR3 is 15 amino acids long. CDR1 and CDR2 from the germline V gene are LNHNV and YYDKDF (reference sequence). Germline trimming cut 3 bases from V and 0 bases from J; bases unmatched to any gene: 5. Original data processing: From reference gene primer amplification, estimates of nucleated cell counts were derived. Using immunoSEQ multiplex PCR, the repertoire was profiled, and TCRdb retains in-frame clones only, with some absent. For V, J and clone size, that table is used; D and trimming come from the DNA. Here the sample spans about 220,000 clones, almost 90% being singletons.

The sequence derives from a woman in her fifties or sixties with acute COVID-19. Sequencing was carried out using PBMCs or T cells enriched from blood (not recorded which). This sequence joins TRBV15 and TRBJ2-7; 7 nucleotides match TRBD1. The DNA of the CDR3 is TGTGCCACCAGCAGGGGACGGGACAGCTCCTACGAGCAGTACTTC. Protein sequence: CATSRGRDSSYEQYF. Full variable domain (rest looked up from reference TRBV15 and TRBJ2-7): DAMVIQNPRYQVTQFGKPVTLSCSQTLNHNVMYWYQQKSSQAPKLLFHYYDKDFNNEADTPDNFQSRRPNTSFCFLDIRSPGLGDTAMYLCATSRGRDSSYEQYFGPGTRLTVT.